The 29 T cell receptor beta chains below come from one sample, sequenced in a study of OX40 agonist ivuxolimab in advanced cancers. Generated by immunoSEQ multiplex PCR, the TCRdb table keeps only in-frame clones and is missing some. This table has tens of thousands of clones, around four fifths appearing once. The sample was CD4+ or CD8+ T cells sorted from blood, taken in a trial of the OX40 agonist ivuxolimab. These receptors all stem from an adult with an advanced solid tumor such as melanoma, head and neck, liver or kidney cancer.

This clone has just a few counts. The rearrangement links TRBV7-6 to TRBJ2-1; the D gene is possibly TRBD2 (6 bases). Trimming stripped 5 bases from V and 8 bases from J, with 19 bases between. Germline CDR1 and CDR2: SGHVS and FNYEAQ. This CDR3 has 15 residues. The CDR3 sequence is CASSLTSARTDEQFF. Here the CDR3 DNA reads TGTGCCAGCAGCCTGACTAGTGCTAGAACAGATGAGCAGTTCTTC.

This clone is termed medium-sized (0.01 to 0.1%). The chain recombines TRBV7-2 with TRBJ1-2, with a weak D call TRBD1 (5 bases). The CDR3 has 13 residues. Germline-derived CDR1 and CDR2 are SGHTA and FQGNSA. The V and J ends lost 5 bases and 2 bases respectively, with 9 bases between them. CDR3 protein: CASSEGRNYGYTF. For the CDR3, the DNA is TGTGCCAGCAGCGAGGGACGGAACTATGGCTACACCTTC.

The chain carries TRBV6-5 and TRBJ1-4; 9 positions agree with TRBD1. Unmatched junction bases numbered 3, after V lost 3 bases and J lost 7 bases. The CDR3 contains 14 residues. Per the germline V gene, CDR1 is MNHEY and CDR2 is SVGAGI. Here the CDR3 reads CASSYTGGSEKLFF. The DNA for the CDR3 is TGTGCCAGCAGTTATACAGGGGGCTCTGAAAAACTGTTTTTT.

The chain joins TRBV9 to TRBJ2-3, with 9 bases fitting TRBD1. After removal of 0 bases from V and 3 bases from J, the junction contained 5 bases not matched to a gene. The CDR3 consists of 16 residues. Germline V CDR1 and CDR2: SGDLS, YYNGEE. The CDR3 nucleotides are TGTGCCAGCAGCGTAGGGACAGGGGCTAGGACAGATACGCAGTATTTT. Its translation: CASSVGTGARTDTQYF.

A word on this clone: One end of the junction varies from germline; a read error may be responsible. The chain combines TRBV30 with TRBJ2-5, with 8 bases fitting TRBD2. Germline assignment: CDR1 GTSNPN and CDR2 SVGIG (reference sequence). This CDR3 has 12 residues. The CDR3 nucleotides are TGTGCCTGGAGTGTACTAGCGGCCTTAAAAAACTTC. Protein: CAWSVLAALKNF. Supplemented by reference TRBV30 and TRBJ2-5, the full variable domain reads SQTIHQWPATLVQPVGSPLSLECTVEGTSNPNLYWYRQAAGRGLQLLFYSVGIGQISSEVPQNLSASRPQDRQFILSSKKLLLSDSGFYLCAWSVLAALKNFGPGTRLLVL.

CDR3 in DNA: TGTGCCAGCAGACCCGGGACAGGGTGGACCGGGGAGCTGTTTTTT. Amino acids: CASRPGTGWTGELFF. V gene TRBV11-3 combines with J gene TRBJ2-2, with 9 bases matching TRBD1. The CDR3 sequence is 15 residues long. V trimming: 6 bases; J trimming: 5 bases; junction bases outside the gene matches: 7. Germline-derived CDR1 and CDR2 are SGHNT and YENEEA.

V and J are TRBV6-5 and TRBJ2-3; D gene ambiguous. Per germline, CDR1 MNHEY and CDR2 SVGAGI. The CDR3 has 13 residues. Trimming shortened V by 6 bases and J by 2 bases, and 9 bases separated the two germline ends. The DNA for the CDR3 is TGTGCCAGCAGCAGCACTAACACAGATACGCAGTATTTT. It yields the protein CASSSTNTDTQYF.

The CDR3 DNA reads TGTGCCAGCAGTCCACCCCGGGACCGCGAGCAGTACTTC. Its translation is CASSPPRDREQYF. The chain combines TRBV27 with TRBJ2-7; the D call may be TRBD1 or TRBD2 (5 bases each). The CDR3 loop spans 13 amino acids. CDR1 is MNHEY, CDR2 SMNVEV, per germline (reference sequence). Trimming took off 5 bases at V and 6 bases at J, with 14 bases between the two ends.

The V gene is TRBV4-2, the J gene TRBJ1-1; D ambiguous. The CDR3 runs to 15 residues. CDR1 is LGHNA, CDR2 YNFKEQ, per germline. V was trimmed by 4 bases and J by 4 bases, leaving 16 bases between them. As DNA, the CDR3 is TGTGCCAGCAGCCGCCCAAACCCTGTCGGCACTGAAGCTTTCTTT. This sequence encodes CASSRPNPVGTEAFF.

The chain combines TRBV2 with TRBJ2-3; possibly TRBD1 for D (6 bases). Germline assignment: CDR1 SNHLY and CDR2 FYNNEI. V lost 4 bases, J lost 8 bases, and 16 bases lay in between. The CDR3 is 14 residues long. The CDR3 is CASSGGQDTRTQYF. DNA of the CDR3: TGTGCCAGCAGTGGGGGGCAGGACACACGTACGCAGTATTTT.

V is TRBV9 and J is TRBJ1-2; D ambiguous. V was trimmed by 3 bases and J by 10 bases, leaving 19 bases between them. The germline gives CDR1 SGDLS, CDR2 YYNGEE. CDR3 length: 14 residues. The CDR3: CASSAGNERTTYTF. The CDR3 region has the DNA TGTGCCAGCAGCGCCGGAAACGAACGGACTACCTACACCTTC.

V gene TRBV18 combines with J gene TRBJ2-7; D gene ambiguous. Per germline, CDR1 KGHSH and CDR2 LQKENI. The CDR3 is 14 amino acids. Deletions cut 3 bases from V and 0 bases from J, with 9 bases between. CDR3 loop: CASSPSRTSYEQYF. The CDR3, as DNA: TGTGCCAGCTCACCCAGTCGGACCTCCTACGAGCAGTACTTC. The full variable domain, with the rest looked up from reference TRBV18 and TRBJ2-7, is NAGVMQNPRHLVRRRGQEARLRCSPMKGHSHVYWYRQLPEEGLKFMVYLQKENIIDESGMPKERFSAEFPKEGPSILRIQQVVRGDSAAYFCASSPSRTSYEQYFGPGTRLTVT.

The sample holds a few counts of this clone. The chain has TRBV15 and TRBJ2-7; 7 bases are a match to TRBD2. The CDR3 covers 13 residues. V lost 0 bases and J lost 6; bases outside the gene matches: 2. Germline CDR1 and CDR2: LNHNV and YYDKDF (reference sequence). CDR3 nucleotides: TGTGCCACCAGCAGAGATGGGGGGGGCGAGCAGTACTTC. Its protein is CATSRDGGGEQYF.

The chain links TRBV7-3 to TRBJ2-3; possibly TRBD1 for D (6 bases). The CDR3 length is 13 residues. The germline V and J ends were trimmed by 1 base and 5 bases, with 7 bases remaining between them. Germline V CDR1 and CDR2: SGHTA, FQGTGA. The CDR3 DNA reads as TGTGCCAGCAGCTTAAGGGACATAGATACGCAGTATTTT. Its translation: CASSLRDIDTQYF.

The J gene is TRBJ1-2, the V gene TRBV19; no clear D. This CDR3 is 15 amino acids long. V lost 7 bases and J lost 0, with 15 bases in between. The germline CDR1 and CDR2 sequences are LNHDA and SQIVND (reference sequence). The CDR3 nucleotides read TGTGCCAGTAAGCGGAACCCGAATACTAACTATGGCTACACCTTC. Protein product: CASKRNPNTNYGYTF.

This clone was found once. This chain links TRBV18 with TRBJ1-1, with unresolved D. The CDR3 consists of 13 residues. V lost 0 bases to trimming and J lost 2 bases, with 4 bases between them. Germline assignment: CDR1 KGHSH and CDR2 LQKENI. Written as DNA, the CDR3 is TGTGCCAGCTCACCACCAGAAAACACTGAAGCTTTCTTT. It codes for CASSPPENTEAFF.

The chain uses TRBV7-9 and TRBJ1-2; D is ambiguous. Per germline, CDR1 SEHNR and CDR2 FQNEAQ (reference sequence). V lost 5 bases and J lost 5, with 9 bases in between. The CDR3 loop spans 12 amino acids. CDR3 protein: CASSPALYGYTF. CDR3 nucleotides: TGTGCCAGCAGCCCCGCCTTGTATGGCTACACCTTC.

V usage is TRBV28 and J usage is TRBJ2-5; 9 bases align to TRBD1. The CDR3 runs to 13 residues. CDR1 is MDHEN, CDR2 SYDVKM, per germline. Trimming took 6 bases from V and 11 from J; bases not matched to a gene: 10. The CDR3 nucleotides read TGTGCCAGCAGCCCAACAGGGGGCGGTGAGCAGTACTTC. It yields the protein CASSPTGGGEQYF.

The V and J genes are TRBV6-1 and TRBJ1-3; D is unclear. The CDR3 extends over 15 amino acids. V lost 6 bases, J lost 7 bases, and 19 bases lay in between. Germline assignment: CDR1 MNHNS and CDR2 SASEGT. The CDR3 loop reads CASRPPGFFGNTIYF. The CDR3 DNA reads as TGTGCCAGCAGGCCACCGGGGTTTTTCGGGAACACCATATATTTT.

The CDR3 DNA is TGTGCCAGCAGCTTGGAAGGGGGCGGCATGGCAGCTTTCTTT. It codes for CASSLEGGGMAAFF. This chain joins TRBV5-5 and TRBJ1-1; 7 bases are shared with TRBD1. This CDR3 region has 14 residues. V lost 0 bases and J lost 10; bases outside the gene matches: 9. Per the germline V gene, CDR1 is SGHKS and CDR2 is YYEKEE (reference sequence).

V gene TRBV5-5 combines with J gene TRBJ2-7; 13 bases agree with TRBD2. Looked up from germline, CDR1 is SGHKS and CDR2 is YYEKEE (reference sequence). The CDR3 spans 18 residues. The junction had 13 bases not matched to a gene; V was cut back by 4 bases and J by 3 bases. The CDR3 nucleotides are TGTGCCAGCAGCCGGACTAGCGGGAGCTCCGCAACTCTCTACGAGCAGTACTTC. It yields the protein CASSRTSGSSATLYEQYF. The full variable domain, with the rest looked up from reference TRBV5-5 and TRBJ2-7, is DAGVTQSPTHLIKTRGQQVTLRCSPISGHKSVSWYQQVLGQGPQFIFQYYEKEERGRGNFPDRFSARQFPNYSSELNVNALLLGDSALYLCASSRTSGSSATLYEQYFGPGTRLTVT.

The CDR3, as DNA: TGTGCCAGCAGCCGGGGACTAGCGGGCATAGCCTACGAGCAGTACTTC. Its translation: CASSRGLAGIAYEQYF. The chain carries TRBV11-3 and TRBJ2-7, with TRBD2 identical over 12 bases. The CDR3 runs to 16 residues. From germline, CDR1 is SGHNT and CDR2 YENEEA. With V trimmed by 5 bases and J by 2 bases, 7 bases remained unmatched.

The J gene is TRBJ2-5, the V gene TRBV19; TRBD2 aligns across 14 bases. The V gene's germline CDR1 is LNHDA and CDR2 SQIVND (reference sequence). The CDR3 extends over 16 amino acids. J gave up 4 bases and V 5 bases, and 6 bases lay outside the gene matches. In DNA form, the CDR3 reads TGTGCCAGTAGTGACCCCGGGACTAGCGGGAGAGAGACCCAGTACTTC. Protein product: CASSDPGTSGRETQYF.

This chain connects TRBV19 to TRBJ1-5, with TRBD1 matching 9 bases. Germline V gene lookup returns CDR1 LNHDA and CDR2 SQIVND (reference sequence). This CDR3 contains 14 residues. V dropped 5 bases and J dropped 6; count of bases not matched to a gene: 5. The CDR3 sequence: CASSPGQGSQPQHF. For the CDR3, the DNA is TGTGCCAGTAGTCCCGGACAGGGGTCTCAGCCCCAGCATTTT.

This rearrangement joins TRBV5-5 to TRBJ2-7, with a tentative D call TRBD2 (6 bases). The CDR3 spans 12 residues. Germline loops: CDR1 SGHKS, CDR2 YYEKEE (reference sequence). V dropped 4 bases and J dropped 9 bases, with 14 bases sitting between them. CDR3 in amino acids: CASSLGGLSQYF. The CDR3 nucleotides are TGTGCCAGCAGCCTCGGGGGACTCTCGCAGTACTTC.

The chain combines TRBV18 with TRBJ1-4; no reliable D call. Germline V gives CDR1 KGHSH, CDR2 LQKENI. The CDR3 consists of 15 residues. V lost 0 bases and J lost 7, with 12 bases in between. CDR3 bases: TGTGCCAGCTCACCACCGGGCCCGCGGGGTGAAAAACTGTTTTTT. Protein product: CASSPPGPRGEKLFF.

Here the CDR3 reads CASSQSLGAQDTQYF. CDR3 sequence (DNA): TGCGCCAGCAGCCAATCGTTAGGGGCACAAGATACGCAGTATTTT. The rearrangement uses TRBV4-1 and TRBJ2-3; the D gene is possibly TRBD1 (5 bases). Germline V gene data show CDR1 as MGHRA and CDR2 as YSYEKL. The CDR3 spans 15 residues. Between the trimmed V and J ends, which lost 2 bases and 5 bases, there was a span of 14 bases.

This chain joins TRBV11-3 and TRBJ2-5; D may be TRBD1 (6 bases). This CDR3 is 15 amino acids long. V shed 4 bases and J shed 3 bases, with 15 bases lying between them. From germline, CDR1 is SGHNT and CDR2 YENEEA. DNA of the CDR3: TGTGCCAGCAGCTCCGAAGTAAGGGGGAAAGAGACCCAGTACTTC. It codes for CASSSEVRGKETQYF.

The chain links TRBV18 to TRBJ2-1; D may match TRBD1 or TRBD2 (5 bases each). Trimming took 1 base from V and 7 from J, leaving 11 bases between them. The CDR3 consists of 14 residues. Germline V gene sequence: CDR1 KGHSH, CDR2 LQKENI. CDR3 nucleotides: TGTGCCAGCTCACCACAGCCAGGGAGAAATGAGCAGTTCTTC. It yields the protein CASSPQPGRNEQFF. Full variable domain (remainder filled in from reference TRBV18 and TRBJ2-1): NAGVMQNPRHLVRRRGQEARLRCSPMKGHSHVYWYRQLPEEGLKFMVYLQKENIIDESGMPKERFSAEFPKEGPSILRIQQVVRGDSAAYFCASSPQPGRNEQFFGPGTRLTVL.